The TCR beta chain described here comes from a study of spatial heterogeneity in lung cancer. TCRdb reprocessed the 5' RACE reads via MiXCR and lists one record per CDR3 protein. The table lists tens of thousands of distinct CDR3 sequences, less than 15% of them singletons, with about two fifths in the top ten. The CDR3 runs 14 residues. Per the germline V gene, CDR1 is SGHTA and CDR2 is FQGNSA. Trimming took off 5 bases at V and 4 bases at J, with 9 bases between the two ends. Stated time point: sample taken at primary tumor resection. The input material, whole RNA from tumor, nontumor lung or frozen PBMC, was sequenced unsorted.

The clonotype comes from a male donor with early-stage non-small cell lung cancer. The chain is built from TRBV7-2 and TRBJ1-6; D is ambiguous. The source material was PBMCs, sampled at surgery. CDR3 sequence: CASSQRRYNSPLHF. The CDR3 nucleotides read TGTGCCAGCAGCCAACGACGGTATAATTCACCCCTCCACTTT.